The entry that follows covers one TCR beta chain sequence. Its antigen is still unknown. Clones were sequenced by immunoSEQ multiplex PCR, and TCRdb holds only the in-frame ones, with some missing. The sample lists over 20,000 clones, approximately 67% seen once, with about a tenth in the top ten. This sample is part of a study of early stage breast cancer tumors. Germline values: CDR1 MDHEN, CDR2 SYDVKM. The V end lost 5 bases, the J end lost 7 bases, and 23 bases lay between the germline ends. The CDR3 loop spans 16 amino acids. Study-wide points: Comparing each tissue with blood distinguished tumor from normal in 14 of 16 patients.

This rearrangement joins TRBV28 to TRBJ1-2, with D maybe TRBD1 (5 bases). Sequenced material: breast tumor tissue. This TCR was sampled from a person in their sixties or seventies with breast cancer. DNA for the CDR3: TGTGCCAGCAGTCCAGCTTCAGGGCTCCTTCGCGGTGGCTACACCTTC. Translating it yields CASSPASGLLRGGYTF.